The rows below give T cell receptor beta chains drawn from one sample of a study of shared clonotypes between healthy human individuals. TCRdb's copy holds only in-frame clones and misses some; the assay was immunoSEQ multiplex PCR. The sample yields around 1.1 million clones, 70% to 80% seen once. The sample consisted of memory CD4+ T cells from PBMCs. These TCRs come from a man between 18 and 35 years old in good health. Some clones in this sample may be carry-over from other donors' samples. Both conserved end residues are part of each CDR3. D genes are given only for firm matches. Expanded clones get a size class; other rows say once, few or many, or leave the size out.

d_call: TRBD1
v_call: TRBV7-2
clone_size: few
cdr3_length: 15
j_call: TRBJ1-5
cdr3_nt: TGTGCCAGCAGCTTAACCCGACAGGGTGGTCAGCCCCAGCATTTT
cdr3_aa: CASSLTRQGGQPQHF

d_call: .
v_call: TRBV2
clone_size: .
cdr3_length: 14
j_call: TRBJ2-4
cdr3_nt: TGTGCCAGCAGTGATAGCAGGCGAGAAAACATTCAGTACTTC
cdr3_aa: CASSDSRRENIQYF

d_call: .
v_call: TRBV5-4
clone_size: .
cdr3_length: 14
j_call: TRBJ1-4
cdr3_nt: TGTGCCAGCAGCTTACAGGAGAATACTGAAAAACTGTTTTTT
cdr3_aa: CASSLQENTEKLFF

d_call: TRBD1
v_call: TRBV6-1
clone_size: .
cdr3_length: 18
j_call: TRBJ1-4
cdr3_nt: TGTGCCAGCAGTGAAAGACAGGGAGGGCTCACAACTAATGAAAAACTGTTTTTT
cdr3_aa: CASSERQGGLTTNEKLFF

d_call: .
v_call: TRBV9
clone_size: .
cdr3_length: 14
j_call: TRBJ2-3
cdr3_nt: TGTGCCAGCAGCGTAGTCATCGGCACAGATACGCAGTATTTT
cdr3_aa: CASSVVIGTDTQYF

d_call: .
v_call: TRBV18
clone_size: .
cdr3_length: 15
j_call: TRBJ2-2
cdr3_nt: TGTGCCAGCTCGAGGGGGGCAGAGAACACCGGGGAGCTGTTTTTT
cdr3_aa: CASSRGAENTGELFF

d_call: TRBD2
v_call: TRBV9
clone_size: .
cdr3_length: 14
j_call: TRBJ2-2
cdr3_nt: TGTGCCAGCAGCGCCGGGACTACGACCGGGGAGCTGTTTTTT
cdr3_aa: CASSAGTTTGELFF

d_call: .
v_call: TRBV29-1
clone_size: .
cdr3_length: 14
j_call: TRBJ1-4
cdr3_nt: TGCAGCGTTGAAGATCTCGAGGGGAATGAAAAACTGTTTTTT
cdr3_aa: CSVEDLEGNEKLFF

d_call: TRBD2
v_call: TRBV4-1
clone_size: .
cdr3_length: 15
j_call: TRBJ2-7
cdr3_nt: TGCGCCAGCAGCCAAGTAGCGGGGGTAATCTACGAGCAGTACTTC
cdr3_aa: CASSQVAGVIYEQYF

d_call: .
v_call: TRBV28
clone_size: .
cdr3_length: 14
j_call: TRBJ2-7
cdr3_nt: TGTGCCAGCAGTTTATTCGGGAGTCCCTACGAGCAGTACTTC
cdr3_aa: CASSLFGSPYEQYF

d_call: .
v_call: TRBV2
clone_size: .
cdr3_length: 13
j_call: TRBJ2-7
cdr3_nt: TGTGCCTGCGGGCTCCTAAGCTCCTACGAGCAGTACTTC
cdr3_aa: CACGLLSSYEQYF

d_call: TRBD2
v_call: TRBV5-1
clone_size: .
cdr3_length: 15
j_call: TRBJ2-7
cdr3_nt: TGCGCCAGCAGTAGCGGGACACCGATACCCTACGAGCAGTACTTC
cdr3_aa: CASSSGTPIPYEQYF

d_call: TRBD2
v_call: TRBV28
clone_size: .
cdr3_length: 15
j_call: TRBJ2-7
cdr3_nt: TGTGCCAGCAGTACGAGCGGGAGAGGGTCCTACGAGCAGTACTTC
cdr3_aa: CASSTSGRGSYEQYF

d_call: .
v_call: TRBV18
clone_size: .
cdr3_length: 17
j_call: TRBJ1-2
cdr3_nt: TGTGCCAGCTCACCCGGCCACGGGGGTAAAGCTAACTATGGCTACACCTTC
cdr3_aa: CASSPGHGGKANYGYTF

d_call: .
v_call: TRBV28
clone_size: .
cdr3_length: 15
j_call: TRBJ2-7
cdr3_nt: TGTGCCAGCAGTTCAACTAGCTTCCGCTCCTACGAGCAGTACTTC
cdr3_aa: CASSSTSFRSYEQYF

d_call: TRBD1
v_call: TRBV12-5
clone_size: .
cdr3_length: 13
j_call: TRBJ1-2
cdr3_nt: TGTGCTAGTGGTACCACAGGGGGCATTGGCTACACCTTC
cdr3_aa: CASGTTGGIGYTF

d_call: .
v_call: TRBV7-8
clone_size: once
cdr3_length: 14
j_call: TRBJ1-3
cdr3_nt: TGTGCCAGCAGCTCCGGGGAGCAGGGAAACACCATATATTTT
cdr3_aa: CASSSGEQGNTIYF

d_call: TRBD1
v_call: TRBV19
clone_size: few
cdr3_length: 13
j_call: TRBJ2-2
cdr3_nt: TGTGCCAGTACGGGACAGGGACCCGGGGAGCTGTTTTTT
cdr3_aa: CASTGQGPGELFF

d_call: TRBD1
v_call: TRBV2
clone_size: .
cdr3_length: 14
j_call: TRBJ2-5
cdr3_nt: TGTGCCAGCAGTGGTACAGGGGGCCTTAAGACCCAGTACTTC
cdr3_aa: CASSGTGGLKTQYF

d_call: .
v_call: TRBV7-2
clone_size: .
cdr3_length: 14
j_call: TRBJ2-1
cdr3_nt: TGTGCCAGCAGCTTAAATAGATGGTACAATGAGCAGTTCTTC
cdr3_aa: CASSLNRWYNEQFF

d_call: .
v_call: TRBV2
clone_size: .
cdr3_length: 16
j_call: TRBJ2-2
cdr3_nt: TGTGCCAGCAGTGGCGGCAGTCCAACTAACTCCGGGGAGCTGTTTTTT
cdr3_aa: CASSGGSPTNSGELFF

d_call: .
v_call: TRBV27
clone_size: once
cdr3_length: 14
j_call: TRBJ1-5
cdr3_nt: TGTGCCAGCAGTTTGGGGGGATCGGCACAGCCCCAGCATTTT
cdr3_aa: CASSLGGSAQPQHF

d_call: .
v_call: TRBV7-8
clone_size: few
cdr3_length: 11
j_call: TRBJ2-7
cdr3_nt: TGTGCCAGCAGTCTTAGGGACGAGCAGTACTTC
cdr3_aa: CASSLRDEQYF

d_call: .
v_call: TRBV29-1
clone_size: .
cdr3_length: 14
j_call: TRBJ2-1
cdr3_nt: TGCAGCACAGCGGGACACAGCTCCTACAATGAGCAGTTCTTC
cdr3_aa: CSTAGHSSYNEQFF

d_call: .
v_call: TRBV6-5
clone_size: .
cdr3_length: 11
j_call: TRBJ1-2
cdr3_nt: TGTGCCAGCACCAACGGGGGGTCATACACCTTC
cdr3_aa: CASTNGGSYTF

d_call: .
v_call: TRBV7-2
clone_size: many
cdr3_length: 15
j_call: TRBJ2-6
cdr3_nt: TGTGCCAGCAGCTTTGGGGGAACTGGGGCCAACGTCCTGACTTTC
cdr3_aa: CASSFGGTGANVLTF

d_call: .
v_call: TRBV7-6
clone_size: few
cdr3_length: 15
j_call: TRBJ2-1
cdr3_nt: TGTGCCAGCAGCTTAGGGTCAAGCCTATACAATGAGCAGTTCTTC
cdr3_aa: CASSLGSSLYNEQFF

d_call: TRBD2
v_call: TRBV6-1
clone_size: once
cdr3_length: 18
j_call: TRBJ2-2
cdr3_nt: TGTGCCAGCAGTGTCCGGGACTACGCTGGCGGGGCTACCGGGGAGCTGTTTTTT
cdr3_aa: CASSVRDYAGGATGELFF

d_call: .
v_call: TRBV19
clone_size: few
cdr3_length: 15
j_call: TRBJ1-5
cdr3_nt: TGTGCCAGTAGTCCCGACCGGTATAGCAATCAGCCCCAGCATTTT
cdr3_aa: CASSPDRYSNQPQHF

d_call: .
v_call: TRBV5-4
clone_size: .
cdr3_length: 16
j_call: TRBJ1-1
cdr3_nt: TGTGCCAGCAGCTTGGGCGCCGGAGAGGGGAACACTGAAGCTTTCTTT
cdr3_aa: CASSLGAGEGNTEAFF

d_call: TRBD2
v_call: TRBV5-1
clone_size: many
cdr3_length: 18
j_call: TRBJ2-1
cdr3_nt: TGCGCCAGCAGCTTGGGGTCTAGCGGGTCGCGATCCTACAATGAGCAGTTCTTC
cdr3_aa: CASSLGSSGSRSYNEQFF

d_call: .
v_call: TRBV5-1
clone_size: .
cdr3_length: 14
j_call: TRBJ1-2
cdr3_nt: TGCGCCAGCAGCTGGACGAGCGAACCCTATGGCTACACCTTC
cdr3_aa: CASSWTSEPYGYTF

d_call: TRBD1
v_call: TRBV7-2
clone_size: .
cdr3_length: 16
j_call: TRBJ2-6
cdr3_nt: TGTGCCAGCAGCCTGGCAGGGGGCTCTGGGGCCAACGTCCTGACTTTC
cdr3_aa: CASSLAGGSGANVLTF